This TCR beta chain was retrieved from a study of Tregs in tolerant kidney transplant recipients. The CDR3 extends over 16 amino acids. CDR1 and CDR2 (germline): SNHLY, FYNNEI. Unmatched junction bases numbered 6, after V lost 4 bases and J lost 3 bases. TCRdb keeps only in-frame clones here, not all; method: immunoSEQ multiplex PCR. The sample yields about 81,000 clones, 91% seen once. Related graft donors supplied nonmyeloablative bone marrow transplants, and mixed chimerism was transient. Sequenced material: CD4+ T cells from blood (PBMCs), taken 24 months after the transplant. This chain links TRBV2 with TRBJ1-2; 12 bases align to TRBD1. The receptor's source is a human patient who received a combined kidney and bone marrow transplant. Some T cells may originate from the graft donor. In DNA form, the CDR3 reads TGTGCCAGCAGTGTCCCGGGACAGGGGGCAGACTATGGCTACACCTTC. The encoded protein is CASSVPGQGADYGYTF.